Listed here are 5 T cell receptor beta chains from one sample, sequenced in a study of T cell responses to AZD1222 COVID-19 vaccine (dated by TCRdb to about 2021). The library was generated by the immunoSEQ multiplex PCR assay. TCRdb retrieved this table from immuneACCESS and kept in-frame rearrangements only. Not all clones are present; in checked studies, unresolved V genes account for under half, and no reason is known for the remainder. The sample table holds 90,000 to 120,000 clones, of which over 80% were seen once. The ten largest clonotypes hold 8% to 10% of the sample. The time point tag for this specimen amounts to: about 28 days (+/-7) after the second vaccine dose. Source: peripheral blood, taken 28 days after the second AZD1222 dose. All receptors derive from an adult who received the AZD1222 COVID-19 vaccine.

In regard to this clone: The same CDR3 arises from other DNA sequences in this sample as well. CDR3 nucleotide sequence: TGTGCCAGCTCACCAGTCAGGCGAAACACCGGGGAGCTGTTTTTT. It encodes CASSPVRRNTGELFF. The chain is built from TRBV18 and TRBJ2-2; unclear D gene. Germline CDR1 reads KGHSH; CDR2 reads LQKENI. Trimming cost V 2 bases and J 2 bases, with 9 bases left between them. This CDR3 region has 15 residues.

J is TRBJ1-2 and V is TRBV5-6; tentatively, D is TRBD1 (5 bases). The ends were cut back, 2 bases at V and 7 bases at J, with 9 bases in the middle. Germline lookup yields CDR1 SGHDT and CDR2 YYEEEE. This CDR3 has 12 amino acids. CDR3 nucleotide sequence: TGTGCCAGCAGCTTACAGGCACCTGGCTACACCTTC. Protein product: CASSLQAPGYTF.

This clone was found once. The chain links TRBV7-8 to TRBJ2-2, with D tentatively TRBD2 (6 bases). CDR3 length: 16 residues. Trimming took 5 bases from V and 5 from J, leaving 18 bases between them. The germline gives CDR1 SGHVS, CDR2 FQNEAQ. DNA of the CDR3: TGTGCCAGCAGCCCAAGCGGTCTGGCGGGGACCGGGGAGCTGTTTTTT. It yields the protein CASSPSGLAGTGELFF.

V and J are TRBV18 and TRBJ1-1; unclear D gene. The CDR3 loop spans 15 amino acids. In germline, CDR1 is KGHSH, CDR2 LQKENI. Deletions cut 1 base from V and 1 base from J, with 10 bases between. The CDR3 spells CASSPQEATNTEAFF. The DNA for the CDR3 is TGTGCCAGCTCACCACAAGAGGCGACGAACACTGAAGCTTTCTTT.

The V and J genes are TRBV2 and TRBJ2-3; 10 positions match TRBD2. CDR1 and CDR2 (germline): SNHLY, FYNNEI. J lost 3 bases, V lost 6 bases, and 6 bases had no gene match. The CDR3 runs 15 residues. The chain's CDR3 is CASRKGSGRTDTQYF. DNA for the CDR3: TGTGCCAGCAGAAAGGGTAGCGGGAGGACAGATACGCAGTATTTT.